The 20 T cell receptor beta chains below all came from one sample that was sequenced in a study of radiotherapy plus CTLA-4 blockade in lung cancer. Generated by immunoSEQ multiplex PCR, the TCRdb table keeps only in-frame clones and is missing some. In the table there are around 110,000 clones, more than 75% of which are singletons. The sequenced sample was peripheral blood, obtained from a patient treated with radiotherapy plus ipilimumab. The source is a human donor with non-small cell lung cancer that progressed on radiotherapy plus ipilimumab. Some clones in this sample may be carry-over from other donors' samples.

The chain carries TRBV9 and TRBJ1-6; no clear D gene. The germline gives CDR1 SGDLS, CDR2 YYNGEE. Trimming stripped 2 bases from V and 10 bases from J, with 16 bases between. CDR3 length: 15 residues. CDR3 DNA: TGTGCCAGCAGCGTGGAGGGAATTCCTCCCTCACCCCTCCACTTT. Encoded protein: CASSVEGIPPSPLHF.

The chain links TRBV19 to TRBJ2-7, with D possibly matching TRBD1 (7 bases). Trimming took 4 bases from V and 4 from J, leaving 20 bases between them. There are 16 residues in the CDR3. Germline V gene sequence: CDR1 LNHDA, CDR2 SQIVND (reference sequence). CDR3 coding DNA: TGTGCCAGTAGTACCCTGGAGGGGGCGGTTGGATACGAGCAGTACTTC. This codes for CASSTLEGAVGYEQYF. Supplemented by reference TRBV19 and TRBJ2-7, the full variable domain reads DGGITQSPKYLFRKEGQNVTLSCEQNLNHDAMYWYRQDPGQGLRLIYYSQIVNDFQKGDIAEGYSVSREKKESFPLTVTSAQKNPTAFYLCASSTLEGAVGYEQYFGPGTRLTVT.

The chain recombines TRBV9 with TRBJ2-7; a weak D match, TRBD2 (7 bases). The CDR3 is 14 amino acids. V gave up 4 bases and J gave up 7 bases, with 18 bases separating them. Germline CDR1 is SGDLS and CDR2 is YYNGEE. The CDR3 loop reads CASSRGGGAREQYF. CDR3 coding DNA: TGTGCCAGCAGCAGGGGTGGGGGGGCGCGTGAGCAGTACTTC.

The chain recombines TRBV5-6 with TRBJ2-7, with D perhaps TRBD1 or TRBD2 (5 bases each). With 2 bases removed from V and 12 bases from J, the gap between germline ends came to 12 bases. Germline V CDR1 and CDR2: SGHDT, YYEEEE. This CDR3 region has 11 residues. The CDR3 nucleotides are TGTGCCAGCAGCTTCGGGGCCTTGTGGTACTTC. This encodes CASSFGALWYF.

This chain connects TRBV18 to TRBJ1-5; the D is unclear. Looked up from germline, CDR1 is KGHSH and CDR2 is LQKENI. V dropped 0 bases and J dropped 5 bases, with 14 bases sitting between them. CDR3 size: 16 residues. The CDR3, as DNA: TGTGCCAGCTCACCACCGGGGAGACCTACGTATCAGCCCCAGCATTTT. Protein sequence: CASSPPGRPTYQPQHF.

The chain employs TRBV5-6 and TRBJ1-4, with D possibly being TRBD1 (6 bases). Germline values: CDR1 SGHDT, CDR2 YYEEEE. This CDR3 is 15 amino acids long. The V gene lost 4 bases and the J gene lost 8 bases, with 18 bases spanning the gap. CDR3 sequence: CASSLPGTLREKLFF. DNA for the CDR3: TGTGCCAGCAGCCTTCCCGGGACACTCAGAGAAAAACTGTTTTTT.

The chain uses TRBV5-6 and TRBJ1-2, with 7 bases matching TRBD1. In germline, CDR1 is SGHDT, CDR2 YYEEEE. J was trimmed by 6 bases and V by 4 bases; bases with no gene match: 6. The CDR3 is 13 residues long. CDR3 DNA sequence: TGTGCCAGCAGCCGGGGACAGCTGGATGGCTACACCTTC. It is translated as CASSRGQLDGYTF.

This chain connects TRBV19 to TRBJ2-7; maybe TRBD2 (5 bases). The CDR3 runs 15 residues. Germline loops: CDR1 LNHDA, CDR2 SQIVND (reference sequence). The V gene lost 8 bases and the J gene lost 4 bases, with 21 bases spanning the gap. CDR3 loop: CASERRGSPPYEQYF. For the CDR3, the DNA is TGTGCCAGTGAGAGGAGAGGGTCTCCGCCATACGAGCAGTACTTC.

The rearrangement uses TRBV6-4 and TRBJ1-5; perhaps TRBD1 as D (5 bases). There are 13 residues in the CDR3. Germline loops: CDR1 MRHNA, CDR2 SNTAGT. Between the trimmed V and J ends, which lost 3 bases and 2 bases, there was a span of 5 bases. The CDR3 bases are TGTGCCAGCAGTGAAGGGGGCAATCAGCCCCAGCATTTT. It codes for CASSEGGNQPQHF.

This chain uses TRBV6-5 with TRBJ2-5, with D maybe TRBD2 (5 bases). Germline values: CDR1 MNHEY, CDR2 SVGAGI. This CDR3 has 15 amino acids. V lost 0 bases and J 6 bases, leaving 14 bases between the germline ends. The CDR3 protein is CASSYSAGLIKTQYF. The CDR3 nucleotides read TGTGCCAGCAGTTACTCGGCGGGCCTCATCAAGACCCAGTACTTC.

J is TRBJ2-1 and V is TRBV7-3; TRBD2 matches at 9 bases. Per the germline V gene, CDR1 is SGHTA and CDR2 is FQGTGA. V was clipped by 3 bases and J by 0 bases; unmatched bases: 9. The CDR3 contains 18 residues. The CDR3 is CASSLLPSGTASYNEQFF. CDR3 DNA sequence: TGTGCCAGCAGCTTGCTGCCTAGCGGGACCGCCTCCTACAATGAGCAGTTCTTC.

The V and J genes are TRBV9 and TRBJ2-5; D possibly matches TRBD1 or TRBD2 (5 bases each). CDR1 SGDLS and CDR2 YYNGEE come from the germline V gene. The V and J ends lost 1 base and 1 base respectively, with 8 bases between them. CDR3 length equals 14 residues. CDR3 coding DNA: TGTGCCAGCAGCGTAATGGGGACCCAAGAGACCCAGTACTTC. This translates into CASSVMGTQETQYF.

The chain links TRBV6-6 to TRBJ1-4; no firm D call. Trimming stripped 0 bases from V and 8 bases from J, with 7 bases between. Germline lookup yields CDR1 MNHNY and CDR2 SVGAGI (reference sequence). CDR3 length equals 13 residues. The CDR3 is CASSYSRREKLFF. For the CDR3, the DNA is TGTGCCAGCAGTTACTCGAGGAGGGAAAAACTGTTTTTT.

V gene TRBV5-1 combines with J gene TRBJ2-5, with D possibly being TRBD1 or TRBD2 (5 bases each). The V gene's germline CDR1 is SGHRS and CDR2 YFSETQ. CDR3 size: 16 residues. The V and J ends lost 0 bases and 0 bases respectively, with 12 bases between them. For the CDR3, the DNA is TGCGCCAGCAGCTTGGGGTCCGGGGCGTACCAAGAGACCCAGTACTTC. Its translation: CASSLGSGAYQETQYF.

The table lists this clone with a few counts. The CDR3 nucleotides are TGCGCCAGCAGCCAAGAAAGGAATCCTGCTTACGAGCAGTACTTC. This codes for CASSQERNPAYEQYF. The chain couples TRBV4-1 to TRBJ2-7; D uncertain. The germline V and J ends were trimmed by 0 bases and 4 bases, with 13 bases remaining between them. Looked up from germline, CDR1 is MGHRA and CDR2 is YSYEKL. The CDR3 is 15 amino acids.

This chain joins TRBV27 and TRBJ1-6, with 9 bases lining up with TRBD1. The CDR3 length is 14 residues. Trimming took 4 bases from V and 7 from J; bases not matched to a gene: 2. CDR1 MNHEY and CDR2 SMNVEV come from the germline V gene (reference sequence). The CDR3 reads CASSYGQGNSPLHF. The CDR3 region has the DNA TGTGCCAGCAGTTACGGACAGGGGAATTCACCCCTCCACTTT.

This sequence joins TRBV5-4 and TRBJ1-3, with a tentative D call TRBD1 (5 bases). This CDR3 spans 16 amino acids. V dropped 3 bases and J dropped 1 base, with 14 bases sitting between them. Germline-derived CDR1 and CDR2 are SGHNT and YYREEE (reference sequence). As DNA, the CDR3 is TGTGCCAGCAGCTCCGGGACGGCAGGTTCTGGAAACACCATATATTTT. Its translation: CASSSGTAGSGNTIYF.

The chain recombines TRBV30 with TRBJ2-1; D is unclear. The CDR3 is made up of 11 amino acids. From germline, CDR1 is GTSNPN and CDR2 SVGIG (reference sequence). V was shortened by 1 base and J by 4 bases, with 2 bases between the two germline ends. CDR3 protein: CAWSDYNEQFF. The CDR3 DNA follows: TGTGCCTGGAGTGATTACAATGAGCAGTTCTTC.

The chain has TRBV5-1 and TRBJ2-7; D uncertain. Trimming stripped 2 bases from V and 3 bases from J, with 9 bases between. The CDR3 is 13 residues long. Germline V gives CDR1 SGHRS, CDR2 YFSETQ. The DNA for the CDR3 is TGCGCCAGCAGCTTTGACGGGCACTACGAGCAGTACTTC. Its translation: CASSFDGHYEQYF.

This sequence joins TRBV2 and TRBJ1-3; D perhaps matches TRBD1 (5 bases). V was clipped by 1 base and J by 2 bases, with 6 bases between them. The CDR3 totals 14 residues. Germline CDR1 is SNHLY and CDR2 is FYNNEI. The CDR3, as DNA: TGTGCCAGCAGTGAAGGGGGGGCTGGAAACACCATATATTTT. It encodes CASSEGGAGNTIYF. The complete variable domain, with remaining parts taken from reference TRBV2 and TRBJ1-3, reads EPEVTQTPSHQVTQMGQEVILRCVPISNHLYFYWYRQILGQKVEFLVSFYNNEISEKSEIFDDQFSVERPDGSNFTLKIRSTKLEDSAMYFCASSEGGAGNTIYFGEGSWLTVV.